One sample yielded the 32 T cell receptor beta chains listed below, sequenced in a study of CD8+CD57+ T cells in acquired aplastic anemia. Genomic DNA, serving as template, underwent TCR beta VDJ and CDR3 profiling. Using its own MiXCR run on the reads, TCRdb lists one record per CDR3 protein. The sample yields hundreds of thousands of distinct CDR3 sequences, around three fifths seen once. Sequencing used sorted CD4+, CD8+, or CD8+CD57+ T cells (not recorded which) from PBMCs. The receptors derive from a human donor with severe aplastic anemia or a healthy control (not recorded which).

The table lists this clonotype with many counts. The chain has TRBV9 and TRBJ2-2; 9 bases are shared with TRBD1. After removal of 4 bases from V and 5 bases from J, the junction contained 12 bases not matched to a gene. Germline V lookup: CDR1 SGDLS, CDR2 YYNGEE. The CDR3 has 17 residues. The CDR3 reads CASSPITGTGPTGELFF. As DNA, the CDR3 is TGTGCCAGCAGCCCGATAACGGGGACAGGGCCGACCGGGGAGCTGTTTTTT.

This clonotype was recorded a few times. The J gene is TRBJ2-7, the V gene TRBV20-1; 8 positions agree with TRBD2. The CDR3 spans 13 residues. CDR1 is DFQATT, CDR2 SNEGSKA, per germline (reference sequence). J lost 4 bases, V lost 1 base, and 3 bases had no gene match. The CDR3 loop is CSARAPSGYEQYF. CDR3 DNA: TGCAGTGCTAGAGCCCCTAGCGGGTACGAGCAGTACTTC.

The CDR3 protein is CASSGGDLTGSPLHF. The CDR3 DNA reads as TGTGCCAGCAGCGGAGGGGACCTAACTGGGTCACCCCTCCACTTT. This chain connects TRBV9 to TRBJ1-6, with D tentatively TRBD1 (5 bases). The CDR3 totals 15 residues. V lost 3 bases and J 10 bases, leaving 17 bases between the germline ends. Germline lookup yields CDR1 SGDLS and CDR2 YYNGEE.

In the case of this clonotype: One base away lies a much larger clone, so this may be a sequencing read error. V usage is TRBV9 and J usage is TRBJ1-2; 7 bases are shared with TRBD1. Germline V gene sequence: CDR1 SGDLS, CDR2 YYNGEE. The CDR3 has 14 amino acids. The CDR3 coding sequence is TGTGTCAGCAGCTCGCCGACAGGGAACTATGGCTACACCTTC. Translating it yields CVSSSPTGNYGYTF. Full variable domain (rest looked up from reference TRBV9 and TRBJ1-2): DSGVTQTPKHLITATGQRVTLRCSPRSGDLSVYWYQQSLDQGLQFLIQYYNGEERAKGNILERFSAQQFPDLHSELNLSSLELGDSALYFCVSSSPTGNYGYTFGSGTRLTVV.

This clonotype has at least ten counts. In nucleotides, the CDR3 is TGTGCCAGCAGCCTTGGGGGGGCGGCAGGGGTCGGCTACACCTTC. This codes for CASSLGGAAGVGYTF. The V gene is TRBV2, the J gene TRBJ1-2; TRBD1 might be the D (6 bases). The CDR3 has 15 residues. V was clipped by 6 bases and J by 8 bases, with 22 bases between them. Germline CDR1 is SNHLY and CDR2 is FYNNEI.

This clonotype was counted once. The chain uses TRBV2 and TRBJ2-4, with TRBD1 matching over 7 bases. The CDR3 runs to 15 residues. In germline, CDR1 is SNHLY, CDR2 FYNNEI. V lost 6 bases and J lost 1; bases outside the gene matches: 6. Written as DNA, the CDR3 is TGTGCCAGCAGAACAGGGGACGAGGCCAAAAACATTCAGTACTTC. Translating it yields CASRTGDEAKNIQYF.

CDR3 residues: CASSQGLTYEQYF. DNA for the CDR3: TGTGCCAGCAGCCAAGGACTAACCTACGAGCAGTACTTC. The chain has TRBV7-9 and TRBJ2-7; D possibly corresponds to TRBD2 (6 bases). The CDR3 has 13 amino acids. CDR1 is SEHNR, CDR2 FQNEAQ, per germline (reference sequence). V was pared by 5 bases and J by 2 bases, with 10 bases between.

This chain links TRBV7-9 with TRBJ2-1; perhaps TRBD2 as D (7 bases). V was trimmed by 3 bases and J by 7 bases, leaving 13 bases between them. CDR3 length: 14 residues. Germline loops: CDR1 SEHNR, CDR2 FQNEAQ (reference sequence). The CDR3 DNA follows: TGTGCCAGCAGCTTGGGGGGGCAGGCGAATGAGCAGTTCTTC. Protein: CASSLGGQANEQFF.

The chain employs TRBV7-2 and TRBJ2-1, with D possibly being TRBD1 (5 bases). CDR1 and CDR2 (germline): SGHTA, FQGNSA. Trimming shortened V by 5 bases and J by 8 bases, and 16 bases separated the two germline ends. The CDR3 runs 14 residues. The CDR3 sequence is CASSPQVGWDEQFF. CDR3 in DNA: TGTGCCAGCAGCCCACAGGTAGGGTGGGATGAGCAGTTCTTC.

The rearrangement joins TRBV10-3 to TRBJ2-7; D tentatively fits TRBD1 or TRBD2 (5 bases each). Trimming stripped 8 bases from V and 4 bases from J, with 15 bases between. Germline V CDR1 and CDR2: ENHRY, SYGVKD. The CDR3 totals 13 residues. DNA of the CDR3: TGTGCCATCGGGGACCCTCTAGAATACGAGCAGTACTTC. Its protein is CAIGDPLEYEQYF.

About this clonotype: It may be a read error: a sequence one base away is much more abundant. The chain couples TRBV18 to TRBJ1-6, with D hard to call. Germline assignment: CDR1 KGHSH and CDR2 LQKENI. The ends were cut back, 3 bases at V and 10 bases at J, with 13 bases in the middle. The CDR3 is 14 residues long. CDR3 sequence (DNA): TGTGCCAGCTCACCCCCGGAGGCCAGATCACCCCTCCACTTT. Translation gives CASSPPEARSPLHF.

Concerning this clonotype: At one boundary the junction diverges from the germline segment, which might be a read error. V and J are TRBV4-1 and TRBJ1-6; D may be TRBD1 (6 bases). The germline gives CDR1 MGHRA, CDR2 YSYEKL. The CDR3 consists of 14 residues. DNA of the CDR3: TGCGCCAGCAGCCAAGGTAGGGGGGTTGGGCCCCTTCACTTT. Translation gives CASSQGRGVGPLHF.

The V call is TRBV19, the J call TRBJ1-5; TRBD1 agrees at 11 bases. With 3 bases clipped from V and 6 bases from J, the junction kept 4 bases outside the gene matches. CDR1 is LNHDA, CDR2 SQIVND, per germline (reference sequence). The CDR3 consists of 15 residues. CDR3 region: CASSIGTGGGQPQHF. The CDR3 DNA sequence: TGTGCCAGTAGTATTGGGACAGGGGGAGGTCAGCCCCAGCATTTT.

The genes are TRBV25-1 and TRBJ2-7, with a possible D match to TRBD2 (5 bases). Per germline, CDR1 MGHDK and CDR2 SYGVNS. The CDR3 extends over 16 amino acids. V was trimmed by 7 bases and J by 7 bases, leaving 26 bases between them. CDR3 region: CASTDTSLGGPSEQYF. The CDR3 DNA follows: TGTGCCAGCACCGATACCTCCTTAGGCGGGCCGAGTGAGCAGTACTTC.

The count of this clonotype is one. The chain links TRBV5-1 to TRBJ2-7, with 9 bases lining up with TRBD1. The V gene's germline CDR1 is SGHRS and CDR2 YFSETQ. This CDR3 contains 15 residues. The junction had 8 bases not matched to a gene; V was cut back by 0 bases and J by 7 bases. The CDR3 here is CASSLGGTGSPEQYF. CDR3 nucleotides: TGCGCCAGCAGCTTGGGCGGGACAGGGTCACCTGAGCAGTACTTC.

This chain uses TRBV20-1 with TRBJ1-6; the D gene is possibly TRBD1 (5 bases). Trimming left V 5 bases short and J 5 bases short, with 10 bases between. The CDR3 runs to 13 residues. CDR1 DFQATT and CDR2 SNEGSKA come from the germline V gene (reference sequence). CDR3 nucleotide sequence: TGCAGTGCTGCCCAAGGGGATAATTCACCCCTCCACTTT. This gives the protein CSAAQGDNSPLHF.

V usage is TRBV20-1 and J usage is TRBJ2-5; 7 nucleotides agree with TRBD2. The V gene's germline CDR1 is DFQATT and CDR2 SNEGSKA (reference sequence). V trimming: 6 bases; J trimming: 3 bases; junction bases outside the gene matches: 7. CDR3 length equals 13 residues. The CDR3 DNA sequence: TGCAGTGCAGCCGTTCTAGCGGAAGAGACCCAGTACTTC. It encodes CSAAVLAEETQYF.

V usage is TRBV7-9 and J usage is TRBJ1-1; 7 nucleotides align to TRBD1. This CDR3 has 14 residues. After removal of 5 bases from V and 4 bases from J, the junction contained 7 bases not matched to a gene. Germline lookup yields CDR1 SEHNR and CDR2 FQNEAQ (reference sequence). CDR3 amino acids: CASSGRQGGTEAFF. Here the CDR3 DNA reads TGTGCCAGCAGCGGCCGACAGGGAGGCACTGAAGCTTTCTTT. The full variable domain, its missing parts supplied by reference TRBV7-9 and TRBJ1-1, is DTGVSQNPRHKITKRGQNVTFRCDPISEHNRLYWYRQTLGQGPEFLTYFQNEAQLEKSRLLSDRFSAERPKGSFSTLEIQRTEQGDSAMYLCASSGRQGGTEAFFGQGTRLTVV.

The V and J genes are TRBV5-6 and TRBJ2-2, with TRBD1 matching over 8 bases. The CDR3 runs to 15 residues. Trimming cost V 4 bases and J 1 base; bases outside gene matches: 3. Per germline, CDR1 SGHDT and CDR2 YYEEEE. The CDR3 is CASSPGTGNTGELFF. In DNA, the CDR3 is TGTGCCAGCAGCCCCGGGACAGGGAACACCGGGGAGCTGTTTTTT. The full variable domain, completed using reference TRBV5-6 and TRBJ2-2, is DAGVTQSPTHLIKTRGQQVTLRCSPKSGHDTVSWYQQALGQGPQFIFQYYEEEERQRGNFPDRFSGHQFPNYSSELNVNALLLGDSALYLCASSPGTGNTGELFFGEGSRLTVL.

The chain employs TRBV7-8 and TRBJ1-5; D unresolved. V gave up 1 base and J gave up 1 base, with 11 bases separating them. The CDR3 covers 16 residues. In germline, CDR1 is SGHVS, CDR2 FQNEAQ. The CDR3 region is CASSLVSLGSNQPQHF. In DNA form, the CDR3 reads TGTGCCAGCAGCTTAGTCTCGTTGGGGAGCAATCAGCCCCAGCATTTT. The full variable domain, completed using reference TRBV7-8 and TRBJ1-5, is GAGVSQSPRYKVAKRGQDVALRCDPISGHVSLFWYQQALGQGPEFLTYFQNEAQLDKSGLPSDRFFAERPEGSVSTLKIQRTQQEDSAVYLCASSLVSLGSNQPQHFGDGTRLSIL.

The chain uses TRBV9 and TRBJ2-7, with TRBD1 identical over 12 bases. Germline values: CDR1 SGDLS, CDR2 YYNGEE. The CDR3 covers 15 residues. V trimming: 3 bases; J trimming: 5 bases; junction bases outside the gene matches: 6. The CDR3 bases are TGTGCCAGCAGCGAGCGCGGGACAGGGGGCGACGAGCAGTACTTC. This sequence encodes CASSERGTGGDEQYF.

The chain carries TRBV24-1 and TRBJ2-4; TRBD1 aligns across 10 bases. This CDR3 contains 16 residues. Trimming took 7 bases from V and 6 from J; bases not matched to a gene: 11. CDR1 is KGHDR, CDR2 SFDVKD, per germline. CDR3 protein: CATSTKGQGWVNIQYF. CDR3 in DNA: TGTGCCACCAGCACCAAGGGACAGGGGTGGGTAAACATTCAGTACTTC.

V usage is TRBV9 and J usage is TRBJ2-7, with TRBD2 matching over 9 bases. V lost 0 bases and J lost 5; bases outside the gene matches: 6. From germline, CDR1 is SGDLS and CDR2 YYNGEE. The CDR3 contains 15 residues. The CDR3 reads CASSVGGGRANEQYF. The CDR3 DNA reads as TGTGCCAGCAGCGTAGGAGGCGGGAGGGCCAACGAGCAGTACTTC.

V gene TRBV24-1 combines with J gene TRBJ2-7, with D perhaps matching TRBD1 (6 bases). The CDR3 consists of 16 residues. Germline V gene data show CDR1 as KGHDR and CDR2 as SFDVKD. With 4 bases removed from V and 0 bases from J, the gap between germline ends came to 15 bases. The DNA of the CDR3 is TGTGCCACCAGTGAAAAACATACAGGGAGCTCCTACGAGCAGTACTTC. Residues: CATSEKHTGSSYEQYF.

A few counts support this clonotype. This rearrangement joins TRBV15 to TRBJ1-1; D gene uncertain. V lost 0 bases and J 7 bases, leaving 6 bases between the germline ends. CDR1 is LNHNV and CDR2 is YYDKDF in the germline V gene (reference sequence). This CDR3 region has 12 residues. The CDR3 nucleotides are TGTGCCACCAGCAGAGATCGTCATGAAGCTTTCTTT. This sequence encodes CATSRDRHEAFF.

Here the CDR3 reads CSASMNTEAFF. The CDR3 DNA reads as TGCAGTGCCTCCATGAACACTGAAGCTTTCTTT. This chain uses TRBV20-1 with TRBJ1-1, with D unresolved. CDR1 and CDR2 (germline): DFQATT, SNEGSKA (reference sequence). Trimming cost V 6 bases and J 0 bases, with 5 bases left between them. The CDR3 sequence is 11 residues long.

The rearrangement uses TRBV7-3 and TRBJ2-1; weak D call: TRBD2 (6 bases). The CDR3 loop spans 17 amino acids. The germline gives CDR1 SGHTA, CDR2 FQGTGA. V gave up 2 bases and J gave up 5 bases, with 19 bases separating them. The CDR3 coding sequence is TGTGCCAGCAGCTTAGGTCGTCGACTAGTGAAAAACAATGAGCAGTTCTTC. This gives the protein CASSLGRRLVKNNEQFF. The whole variable domain, remainder taken from reference TRBV7-3 and TRBJ2-1, is GAGVSQTPSNKVTEKGKYVELRCDPISGHTALYWYRQSLGQGPEFLIYFQGTGAADDSGLPNDRFFAVRPEGSVSTLKIQRTERGDSAVYLCASSLGRRLVKNNEQFFGPGTRLTVL.

At least ten counts were recorded for this clonotype. The genes are TRBV6-1 and TRBJ2-5; D gene uncertain. CDR1 and CDR2 (germline): MNHNS, SASEGT. The ends were cut back, 7 bases at V and 7 bases at J, with 13 bases in the middle. The CDR3 runs to 12 residues. CDR3 protein: CASKDWAWTQYF. CDR3 in DNA: TGTGCCAGCAAGGATTGGGCGTGGACCCAGTACTTC.

The chain links TRBV6-5 to TRBJ2-7, with D unclear. V shed 0 bases and J shed 3 bases, with 9 bases lying between them. CDR3 size: 14 residues. Germline lookup yields CDR1 MNHEY and CDR2 SVGAGI. The CDR3 sequence: CASSYSQVFYEQYF. The CDR3 DNA reads TGTGCCAGCAGTTACTCCCAAGTATTCTACGAGCAGTACTTC.

There are many counts of this clonotype. The gene calls are TRBV20-1 and TRBJ2-1, with D unclear. Germline CDR1 DFQATT, CDR2 SNEGSKA (reference sequence). This CDR3 is 15 amino acids long. V gave up 5 bases and J gave up 0 bases, with 14 bases separating them. The chain's CDR3 is CSAPSSQSSYNEQFF. CDR3 nucleotides: TGCAGTGCTCCCAGCTCCCAGAGCTCCTACAATGAGCAGTTCTTC.

This clonotype has ten or more counts. The J gene is TRBJ1-6, the V gene TRBV5-1; a weak D match, TRBD1 (6 bases). CDR1 and CDR2 from the germline V gene are SGHRS and YFSETQ. This CDR3 is 15 amino acids long. V gave up 1 base and J gave up 8 bases, with 13 bases separating them. This CDR3 reads CASSLWGGADSPLHF. DNA of the CDR3: TGCGCCAGCAGCTTGTGGGGGGGGGCCGATTCACCCCTCCACTTT. The full variable domain, completed using reference TRBV5-1 and TRBJ1-6, is KAGVTQTPRYLIKTRGQQVTLSCSPISGHRSVSWYQQTPGQGLQFLFEYFSETQRNKGNFPGRFSGRQFSNSRSEMNVSTLELGDSALYLCASSLWGGADSPLHFGNGTRLTVT.

This clonotype was seen ten or more times. This chain uses TRBV7-2 with TRBJ1-4; 8 bases line up with TRBD1. Germline CDR1 is SGHTA and CDR2 is FQGNSA. The CDR3 totals 15 residues. With 4 bases clipped from V and 7 bases from J, the junction kept 8 bases outside the gene matches. The CDR3 sequence is CASSSGQGFIEKLFF. The CDR3, as DNA: TGTGCCAGCAGCTCCGGACAGGGCTTTATTGAAAAACTGTTTTTT.